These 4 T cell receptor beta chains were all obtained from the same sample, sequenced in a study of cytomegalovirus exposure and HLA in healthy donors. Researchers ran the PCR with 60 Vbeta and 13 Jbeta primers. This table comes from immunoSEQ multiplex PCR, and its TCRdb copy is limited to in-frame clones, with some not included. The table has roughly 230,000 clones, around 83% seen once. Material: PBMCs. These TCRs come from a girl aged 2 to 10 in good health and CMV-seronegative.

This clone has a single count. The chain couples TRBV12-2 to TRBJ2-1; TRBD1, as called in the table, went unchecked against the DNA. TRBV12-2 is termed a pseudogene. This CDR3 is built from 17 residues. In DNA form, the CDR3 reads TGTGCAAGTCGCTTATCAGACCGGGACAGTGGATGGAATGAGCAGTTCTTC. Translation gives CASRLSDRDSGWNEQFF.

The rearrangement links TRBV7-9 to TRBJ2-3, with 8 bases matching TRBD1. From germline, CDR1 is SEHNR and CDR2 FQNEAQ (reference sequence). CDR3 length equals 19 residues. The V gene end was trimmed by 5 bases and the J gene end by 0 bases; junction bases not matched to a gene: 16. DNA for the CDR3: TGTGCCAGCAGCGGATTCCGCCCCTCAGGGGGCTCTAGCACAGATACGCAGTATTTT. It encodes CASSGFRPSGGSSTDTQYF.

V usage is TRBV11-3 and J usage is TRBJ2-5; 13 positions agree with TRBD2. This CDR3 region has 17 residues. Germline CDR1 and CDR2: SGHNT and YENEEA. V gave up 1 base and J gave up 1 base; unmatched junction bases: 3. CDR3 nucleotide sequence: TGTGCCAGCAGCTTAGGAAGGACTAGCGGGGGCCAAGAGACCCAGTACTTC. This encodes CASSLGRTSGGQETQYF.

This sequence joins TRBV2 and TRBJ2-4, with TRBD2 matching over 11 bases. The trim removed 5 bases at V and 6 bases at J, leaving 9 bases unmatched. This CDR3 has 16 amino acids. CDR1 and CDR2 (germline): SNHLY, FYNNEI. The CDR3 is CASSLRLAGLGNIQYF. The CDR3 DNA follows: TGTGCCAGCAGTCTCAGACTAGCGGGATTAGGAAACATTCAGTACTTC.